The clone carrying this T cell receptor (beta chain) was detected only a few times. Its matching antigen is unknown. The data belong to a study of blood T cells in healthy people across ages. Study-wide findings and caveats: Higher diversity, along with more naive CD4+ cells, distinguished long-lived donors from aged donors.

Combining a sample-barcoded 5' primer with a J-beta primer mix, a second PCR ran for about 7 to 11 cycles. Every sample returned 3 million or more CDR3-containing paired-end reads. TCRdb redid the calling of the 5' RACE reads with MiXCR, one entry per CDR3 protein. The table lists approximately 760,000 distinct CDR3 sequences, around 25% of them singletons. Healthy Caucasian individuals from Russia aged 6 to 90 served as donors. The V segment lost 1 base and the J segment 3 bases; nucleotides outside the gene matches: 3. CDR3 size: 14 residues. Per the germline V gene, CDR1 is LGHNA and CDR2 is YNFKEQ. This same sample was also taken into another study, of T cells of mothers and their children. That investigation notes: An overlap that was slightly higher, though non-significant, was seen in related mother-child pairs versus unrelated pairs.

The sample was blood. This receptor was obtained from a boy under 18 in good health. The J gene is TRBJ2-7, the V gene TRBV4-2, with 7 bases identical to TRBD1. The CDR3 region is CASSQVRQGYEQYF. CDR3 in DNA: TGTGCCAGCAGCCAAGTGAGACAGGGCTACGAGCAGTACTTC.